The present T cell receptor beta chain was sequenced within a study of spatial heterogeneity in lung cancer. Whole-study context: Raw reads contained each unique TCR and UMI combination more than ten times on average.

There are many counts of this clonotype. Time point: sample taken at primary tumor resection. Sequencing covered unsorted whole RNA taken from tumor, nontumor lung or frozen PBMC. Unique molecular identifiers tagged every individual TCR cDNA molecule. MiXCR, run by TCRdb on the 5' RACE reads, gives a single entry per CDR3 protein. The sample holds over 14,000 distinct CDR3 sequences; 7.5% to 8.5% are singletons and the top ten take roughly a third. There are 13 residues in the CDR3. Germline CDR1 is SNHLY and CDR2 is FYNNEI. Deletions cut 10 bases from V and 3 bases from J, with 13 bases between. Specimen: PBMCs, collected at surgery. The chain recombines TRBV2 with TRBJ2-1, with D maybe TRBD2 (5 bases). This receptor was obtained from a female donor with early-stage non-small cell lung cancer. The CDR3 loop reads CAIHPDYYNEQFF. The CDR3 nucleotides read TGTGCCATCCATCCCGACTACTACAATGAGCAGTTCTTC.